These T cell receptor beta chains were read from a single sample in a study of Ad26.COV2.S vaccination and SARS-CoV-2 variants. Profiling relied on immunoSEQ multiplex PCR, and the TCRdb table lists in-frame clones only, not all of them. The sample has around 350,000 clones; roughly 94% are singletons. The sample consisted of peripheral blood, taken after recovery from COVID-19. These receptors all stem from a human donor who had recovered from COVID-19. The CDR3 runs from the conserved cysteine through the conserved F or W. D genes are given only for firm matches. Part of the rows lack a size; the others show once, few, many or a class for expanded clones.

D gene,clone size,J gene,V gene,CDR3 protein,CDR3 DNA
TRBD2,NA,TRBJ2-5,TRBV3-1/TRBV3-2,CASSRPKLAGWETQYF,TGTGCCAGCAGCCGCCCCAAACTAGCGGGGTGGGAGACCCAGTACTTC
NA,few,TRBJ1-6,TRBV5-6,CASSWRDLGSPLHF,TGTGCCAGCAGCTGGAGAGATCTAGGTTCACCCCTCCACTTT
TRBD1,once,TRBJ2-7,TRBV7-2,CASSSRLDRHSYEQYF,TGTGCCAGCAGCTCACGTTTGGACAGGCACTCCTACGAGCAGTACTTC
TRBD1,NA,TRBJ2-5,TRBV9,CASSTWTGGSRETQYF,TGTGCCAGCAGCACCTGGACAGGGGGCTCGAGGGAGACCCAGTACTTC
NA,NA,TRBJ1-2,TRBV5-6,CASSPGFQYGYTF,TGTGCCAGCAGCCCAGGGTTTCAGTATGGCTACACCTTC
NA,NA,TRBJ1-1,TRBV19,CASSIVGRGRYTEAFF,TGTGCCAGTAGTATAGTTGGGAGGGGGAGGTACACTGAAGCTTTCTTT
TRBD1,NA,TRBJ1-2,TRBV6-2/TRBV6-3,CASSARDRVIYGYTF,TGTGCCAGCAGTGCCCGGGACAGGGTAATCTATGGCTACACCTTC
NA,NA,TRBJ1-2,TRBV4-2,CASSQDSALYYGYTF,TGTGCCAGCAGCCAAGACTCAGCGCTTTACTATGGCTACACCTTC
NA,NA,TRBJ1-1,TRBV7-3,CASSSDRDTEAFF,TGTGCCAGCAGCAGTGACAGAGACACTGAAGCTTTCTTT
TRBD1,NA,TRBJ1-1,TRBV6-2/TRBV6-3,CASSYLRTGGPLTEAFF,TGTGCCAGCAGTTATTTAAGAACAGGGGGACCCCTCACTGAAGCTTTCTTT
TRBD1,NA,TRBJ1-2,TRBV4-1,CASRPGPDLWGQGGGYTF,TGCGCCAGCAGACCGGGTCCCGATTTATGGGGACAGGGTGGTGGCTACACCTTC
NA,NA,TRBJ1-2,TRBV20-1,CSVGSGSGYTF,TGCAGTGTCGGAAGCGGGTCTGGCTACACCTTC
NA,NA,TRBJ2-6,TRBV5-6,CASSSGRGANVLTF,TGTGCCAGCAGCTCGGGCAGGGGGGCCAACGTCCTGACTTTC
NA,once,TRBJ1-6,TRBV9,CASSVVSGGYSPLHF,TGTGCCAGCAGCGTAGTATCGGGAGGCTATTCACCCCTCCACTTT
TRBD1,once,TRBJ1-1,TRBV7-6,CASSPGPGQGMNTEAFF,TGTGCCAGCAGCCCAGGACCGGGACAGGGGATGAACACTGAAGCTTTCTTT
TRBD2,many,TRBJ2-3,TRBV10-1,CASSEIAGGLTTDTQYF,TGCGCCAGCAGTGAGATAGCGGGGGGTCTTACTACAGATACGCAGTATTTT
TRBD1,NA,TRBJ1-2,TRBV7-9,CASSPQDRGLDGYTF,TGTGCCAGCAGCCCCCAGGACAGGGGACTAGATGGCTACACCTTC
TRBD1,NA,TRBJ2-2,TRBV5-1,CASSPLGQGTTGELFF,TGCGCCAGCAGCCCTCTAGGACAGGGGACCACCGGGGAGCTGTTTTTT
NA,NA,TRBJ1-2,TRBV5-1,CASSLVSVGMTNGYTF,TGCGCCAGCAGCTTGGTCTCGGTTGGAATGACTAATGGCTACACCTTC
NA,NA,TRBJ2-5,TRBV5-4,CASSLGGPLQETQYF,TGTGCCAGCAGCTTGGGCGGCCCACTCCAAGAGACCCAGTACTTC
TRBD1,NA,TRBJ1-5,TRBV2,CASSAGQRNQPQHF,TGTGCCAGCAGTGCGGGACAGCGTAATCAGCCCCAGCATTTT
NA,NA,TRBJ1-2,TRBV5-6,CASSPGTQRHYGYTF,TGTGCCAGCAGCCCCGGGACCCAACGGCACTATGGCTACACCTTC
NA,NA,TRBJ1-1,TRBV6-6,CASSSHTEAFF,TGTGCCAGCAGTTCACACACTGAAGCTTTCTTT
NA,NA,TRBJ1-2,TRBV7-2,CASSFAVKGGFGNYGYTF,TGTGCCAGCAGCTTTGCAGTGAAGGGGGGGTTTGGTAACTATGGCTACACCTTC
NA,NA,TRBJ2-3,TRBV3-1/TRBV3-2,CASSRYRESPSTDTQYF,TGTGCCAGCAGCCGATACAGGGAGAGCCCTAGCACAGATACGCAGTATTTT
NA,NA,TRBJ1-5,TRBV7-6,CASSLSVGFDQPQHF,TGTGCCAGCAGCTTGTCAGTAGGGTTTGATCAGCCCCAGCATTTT
TRBD1,NA,TRBJ1-3,TRBV6-5,CASSYSITGAGNTIYF,TGTGCCAGCAGTTACTCGATAACAGGGGCTGGAAACACCATATATTTT
TRBD1,NA,TRBJ1-4,TRBV6-2/TRBV6-3,CASSRQQGKEEKLFF,TGTGCCAGCAGTCGCCAACAGGGGAAAGAAGAAAAACTGTTTTTT
NA,NA,TRBJ1-1,TRBV27,CASIVGGEATEAFF,TGTGCCAGCATCGTGGGGGGGGAGGCCACTGAAGCTTTCTTT
NA,NA,TRBJ2-4,TRBV27,CASSTDVTLAKNIQYF,TGTGCCAGCAGTACCGACGTAACCCTAGCCAAAAACATTCAGTACTTC
TRBD1,NA,TRBJ2-6,TRBV6-2/TRBV6-3,CASSYDRAGANVLTF,TGTGCCAGCAGTTACGACAGGGCTGGGGCCAACGTCCTGACTTTC
TRBD1,NA,TRBJ1-1,TRBV18,CASSPGQLGTGSEAFF,TGTGCCAGCTCACCAGGGCAACTCGGGACAGGTAGTGAAGCTTTCTTT
TRBD1,NA,TRBJ1-4,TRBV6-5,CASSPGTGMKLFF,TGTGCCAGCAGTCCCGGGACAGGGATGAAACTGTTTTTT
TRBD1,NA,TRBJ1-4,TRBV5-1,CASSGQGNEKLFF,TGCGCCAGCAGCGGACAGGGGAATGAAAAACTGTTTTTT
NA,few,TRBJ1-6,TRBV5-1,CASSEWGDSPLHF,TGCGCCAGCAGTGAATGGGGCGATTCACCCCTCCACTTT
NA,once,TRBJ1-1,TRBV3-1/TRBV3-2,CASTRRSLNTEAFF,TGTGCCAGCACCCGAAGGAGCTTGAACACTGAAGCTTTCTTT
NA,NA,TRBJ2-6,TRBV5-6,CASSGWHYRSSGANVLTF,TGTGCCAGCAGCGGGTGGCACTATAGGAGCTCTGGGGCCAACGTCCTGACTTTC
TRBD1,once,TRBJ1-2,TRBV19,CASSPGGGGDYGYTF,TGTGCCAGTAGCCCCGGCGGAGGGGGCGACTATGGCTACACCTTC
NA,NA,TRBJ1-1,TRBV5-1,CASSQGGNTEAFF,TGCGCCAGCAGCCAGGGAGGGAACACTGAAGCTTTCTTT
TRBD1,NA,TRBJ1-6,TRBV19,CASSTRWDRGDSPLHF,TGTGCCAGTAGTACCCGATGGGACAGGGGGGATTCACCCCTCCACTTT
NA,once,TRBJ1-4,TRBV6-6,CASTRVINEKLFF,TGTGCCAGCACACGGGTAATTAATGAAAAACTGTTTTTT
TRBD1,NA,TRBJ1-2,TRBV5-6,CASSLGQLYGYTF,TGTGCCAGCAGCCTGGGACAGCTCTATGGCTACACCTTC